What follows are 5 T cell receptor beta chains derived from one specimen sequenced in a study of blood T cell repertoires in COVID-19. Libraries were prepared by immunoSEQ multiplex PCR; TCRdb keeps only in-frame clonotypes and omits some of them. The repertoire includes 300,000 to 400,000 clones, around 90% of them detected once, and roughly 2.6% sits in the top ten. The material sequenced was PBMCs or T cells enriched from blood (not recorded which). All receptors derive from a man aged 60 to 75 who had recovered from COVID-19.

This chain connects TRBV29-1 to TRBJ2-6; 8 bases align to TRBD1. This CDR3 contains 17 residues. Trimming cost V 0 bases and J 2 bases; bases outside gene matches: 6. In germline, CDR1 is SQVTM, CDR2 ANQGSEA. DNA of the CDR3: TGCAGCGTTGAAGATCAGGGGGCGCGGACTGGGGCCAACGTCCTGACTTTC. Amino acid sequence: CSVEDQGARTGANVLTF.

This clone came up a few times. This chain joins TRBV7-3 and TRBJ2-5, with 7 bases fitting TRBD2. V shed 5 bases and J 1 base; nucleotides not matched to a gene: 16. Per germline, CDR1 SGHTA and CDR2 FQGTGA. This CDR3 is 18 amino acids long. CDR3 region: CASSTGKSSGNFQETQYF. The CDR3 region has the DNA TGTGCCAGCAGCACTGGTAAATCGAGCGGGAACTTCCAAGAGACCCAGTACTTC.

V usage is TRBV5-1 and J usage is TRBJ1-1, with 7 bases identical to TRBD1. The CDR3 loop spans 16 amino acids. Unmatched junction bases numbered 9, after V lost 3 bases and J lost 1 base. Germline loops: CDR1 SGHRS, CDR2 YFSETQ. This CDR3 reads CASSYWSGGWNTEAFF. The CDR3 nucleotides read TGCGCCAGCAGCTACTGGTCAGGGGGGTGGAACACTGAAGCTTTCTTT. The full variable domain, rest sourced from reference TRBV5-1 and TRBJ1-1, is KAGVTQTPRYLIKTRGQQVTLSCSPISGHRSVSWYQQTPGQGLQFLFEYFSETQRNKGNFPGRFSGRQFSNSRSEMNVSTLELGDSALYLCASSYWSGGWNTEAFFGQGTRLTVV.

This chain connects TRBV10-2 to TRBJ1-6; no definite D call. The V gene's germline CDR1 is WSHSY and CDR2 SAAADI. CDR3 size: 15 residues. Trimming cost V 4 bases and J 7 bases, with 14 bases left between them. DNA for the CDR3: TGCGCCAGCAGTGGCGGTTTAAGGCAAAATTCACCCCTCCACTTT. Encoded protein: CASSGGLRQNSPLHF.

The CDR3 region has the DNA TGTGCCAGCAGCTTGGCACAGGGGTCTGAAGCTTTCTTT. This codes for CASSLAQGSEAFF. J is TRBJ1-1 and V is TRBV5-4; 7 nucleotides agree with TRBD1. V was pared by 0 bases and J by 6 bases, with 2 bases of the junction left unmatched. CDR3 length: 13 residues. The V gene's germline CDR1 is SGHNT and CDR2 YYREEE (reference sequence). Full variable domain (remainder filled in from reference TRBV5-4 and TRBJ1-1): ETGVTQSPTHLIKTRGQQVTLRCSSQSGHNTVSWYQQALGQGPQFIFQYYREEENGRGNFPPRFSGLQFPNYSSELNVNALELDDSALYLCASSLAQGSEAFFGQGTRLTVV.